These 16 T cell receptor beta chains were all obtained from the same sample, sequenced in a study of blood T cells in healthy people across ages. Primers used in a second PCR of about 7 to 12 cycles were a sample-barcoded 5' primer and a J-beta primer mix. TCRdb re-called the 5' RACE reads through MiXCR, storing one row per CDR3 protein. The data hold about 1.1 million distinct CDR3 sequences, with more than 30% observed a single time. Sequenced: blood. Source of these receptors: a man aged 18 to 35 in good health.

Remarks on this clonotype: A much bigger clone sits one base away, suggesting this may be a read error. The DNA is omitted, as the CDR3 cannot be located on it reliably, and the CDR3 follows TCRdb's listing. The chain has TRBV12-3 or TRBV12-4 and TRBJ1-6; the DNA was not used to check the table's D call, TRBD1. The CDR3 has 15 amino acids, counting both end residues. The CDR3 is CASSLFGGGNSPPHF.

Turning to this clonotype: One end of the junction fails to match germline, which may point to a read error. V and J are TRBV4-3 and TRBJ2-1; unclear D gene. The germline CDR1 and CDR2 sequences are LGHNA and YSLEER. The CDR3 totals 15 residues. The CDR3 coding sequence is TGCGCCAGCAGCCAAGATGGGCAGGCCTACAATGGGCAGTTCTTC. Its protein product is CASSQDGQAYNGQFF.

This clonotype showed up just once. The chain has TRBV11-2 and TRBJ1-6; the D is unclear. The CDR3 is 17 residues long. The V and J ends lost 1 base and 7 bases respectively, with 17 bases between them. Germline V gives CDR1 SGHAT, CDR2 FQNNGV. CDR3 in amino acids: CASSLVPGIEVNSPLHF. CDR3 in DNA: TGTGCCAGCAGCTTAGTGCCGGGGATTGAGGTGAATTCACCCCTCCACTTT.

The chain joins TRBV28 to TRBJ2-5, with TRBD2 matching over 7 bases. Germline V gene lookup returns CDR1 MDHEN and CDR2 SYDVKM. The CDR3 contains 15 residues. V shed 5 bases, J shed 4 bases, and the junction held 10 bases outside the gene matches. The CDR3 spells CASSPTSEGRETQYF. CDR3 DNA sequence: TGTGCCAGCAGTCCCACTAGCGAGGGAAGAGAGACCCAGTACTTC.

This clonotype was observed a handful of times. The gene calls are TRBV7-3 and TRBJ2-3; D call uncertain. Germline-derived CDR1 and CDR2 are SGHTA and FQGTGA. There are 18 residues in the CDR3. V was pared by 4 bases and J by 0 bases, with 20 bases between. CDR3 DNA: TGTGCCAGCAGCTCCTCCCGGTTCGGAGATGCTAGCACAGATACGCAGTATTTT. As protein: CASSSSRFGDASTDTQYF.

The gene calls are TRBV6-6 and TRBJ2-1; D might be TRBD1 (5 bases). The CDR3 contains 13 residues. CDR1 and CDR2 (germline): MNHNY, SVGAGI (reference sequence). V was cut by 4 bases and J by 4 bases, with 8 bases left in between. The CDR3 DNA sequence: TGTGCCAGCAGTTGCGCAGGGTACAATGAGCAGTTCTTC. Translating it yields CASSCAGYNEQFF.

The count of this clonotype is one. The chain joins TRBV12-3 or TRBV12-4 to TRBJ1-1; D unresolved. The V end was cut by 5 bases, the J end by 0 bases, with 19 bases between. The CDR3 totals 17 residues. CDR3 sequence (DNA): TGTGCCAGCAGTCCCGGAGAGCAGACGAGACTGAACACTGAAGCTTTCTTT. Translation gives CASSPGEQTRLNTEAFF.

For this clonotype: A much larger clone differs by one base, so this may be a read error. The CDR3 here is CASSRIPYNEQFF. The CDR3 DNA sequence: TGTGCCAGCAGCAGAATACCCTACAATGAGCAGTTCTTC. The chain employs TRBV7-2 and TRBJ2-1; no reliable D call. V shed 5 bases and J shed 2 bases, with 7 bases lying between them. Germline V gene data show CDR1 as SGHTA and CDR2 as FQGNSA. The CDR3 has 13 residues.

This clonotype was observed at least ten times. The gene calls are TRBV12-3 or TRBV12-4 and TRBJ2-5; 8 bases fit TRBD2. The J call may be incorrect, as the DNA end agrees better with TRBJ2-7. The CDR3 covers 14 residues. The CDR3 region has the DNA TGTGCCAGCAGTTTCGTCGGGGGGGAATCCGAGCAGTACTTC. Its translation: CASSFVGGESEQYF.

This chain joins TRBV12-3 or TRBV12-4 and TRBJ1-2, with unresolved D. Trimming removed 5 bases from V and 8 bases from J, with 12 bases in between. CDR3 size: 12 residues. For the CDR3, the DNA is TGTGCCAGCAGTCCGTCCGTGGGGGGCTACACCTTC. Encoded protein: CASSPSVGGYTF.

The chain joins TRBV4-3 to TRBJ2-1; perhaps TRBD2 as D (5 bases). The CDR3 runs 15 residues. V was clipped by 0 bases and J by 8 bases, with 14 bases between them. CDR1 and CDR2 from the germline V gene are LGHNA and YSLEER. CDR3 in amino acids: CASSQDLTGVDEQFF. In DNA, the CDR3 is TGCGCCAGCAGCCAAGATCTAACCGGGGTGGATGAGCAGTTCTTC.

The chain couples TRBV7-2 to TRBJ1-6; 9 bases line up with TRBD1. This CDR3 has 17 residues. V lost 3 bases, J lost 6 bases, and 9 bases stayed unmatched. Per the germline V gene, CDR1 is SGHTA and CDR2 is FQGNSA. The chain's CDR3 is CASSLGQGPWGNSPLHF. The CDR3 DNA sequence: TGTGCCAGCAGCTTGGGACAGGGTCCCTGGGGTAATTCACCCCTCCACTTT. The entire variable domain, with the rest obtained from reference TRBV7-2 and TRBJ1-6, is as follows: GAGVSQSPSNKVTEKGKDVELRCDPISGHTALYWYRQSLGQGLEFLIYFQGNSAPDKSGLPSDRFSAERTGGSVSTLTIQRTQQEDSAVYLCASSLGQGPWGNSPLHFGNGTRLTVT.

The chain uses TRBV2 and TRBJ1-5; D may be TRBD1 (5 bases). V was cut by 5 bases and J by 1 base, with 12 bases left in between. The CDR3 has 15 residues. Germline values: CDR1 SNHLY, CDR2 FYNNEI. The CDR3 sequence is CASSPNPGSNQPQHF. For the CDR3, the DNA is TGTGCCAGCAGTCCGAATCCAGGGAGCAATCAGCCCCAGCATTTT. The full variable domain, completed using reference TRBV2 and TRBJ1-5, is EPEVTQTPSHQVTQMGQEVILRCVPISNHLYFYWYRQILGQKVEFLVSFYNNEISEKSEIFDDQFSVERPDGSNFTLKIRSTKLEDSAMYFCASSPNPGSNQPQHFGDGTRLSIL.

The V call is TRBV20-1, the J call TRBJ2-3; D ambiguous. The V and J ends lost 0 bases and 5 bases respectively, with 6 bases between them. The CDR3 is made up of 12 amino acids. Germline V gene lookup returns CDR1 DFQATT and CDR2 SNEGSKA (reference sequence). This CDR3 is CSARDRIDTQYF. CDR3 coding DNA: TGCAGTGCTAGAGATCGTATAGATACGCAGTATTTT.

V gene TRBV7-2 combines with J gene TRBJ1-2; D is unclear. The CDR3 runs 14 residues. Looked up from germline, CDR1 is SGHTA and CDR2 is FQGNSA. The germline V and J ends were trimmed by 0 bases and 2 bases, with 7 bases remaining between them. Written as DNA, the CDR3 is TGTGCCAGCAGCTTAGCAATGCCCAACTATGGCTACACCTTC. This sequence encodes CASSLAMPNYGYTF.

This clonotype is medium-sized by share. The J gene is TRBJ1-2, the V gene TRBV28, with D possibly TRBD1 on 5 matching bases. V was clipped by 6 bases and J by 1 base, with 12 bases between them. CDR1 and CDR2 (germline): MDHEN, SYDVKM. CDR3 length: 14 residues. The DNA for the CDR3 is TGTGCCAGCAGCGAGGACACCTTTAACTATGGCTACACCTTC. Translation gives CASSEDTFNYGYTF.